Shown below are 10 T cell receptor beta chains from a single sample sequenced in a study of blood T cells in healthy people across ages. With a J-beta primer mix and a sample-barcoded 5' primer, a second PCR ran about 7 to 11 cycles. TCRdb reprocessed the 5' RACE reads via MiXCR and lists one record per CDR3 protein. The sample consists of hundreds of thousands of distinct CDR3 sequences, 30% to 45% of them appearing once. The specimen sequenced was blood. These receptors all come from a young man in good health.

This clonotype was seen repeatedly, ten times or more. The V call is TRBV5-1, the J call TRBJ2-1, with D unresolved. This CDR3 has 16 amino acids. V was cut by 4 bases and J by 0 bases, with 14 bases left in between. Looked up from germline, CDR1 is SGHRS and CDR2 is YFSETQ. The CDR3 DNA sequence: TGCGCCAGCAGCCCCGGTGGTTCGAGCTCCTACAATGAGCAGTTCTTC. Protein product: CASSPGGSSSYNEQFF. The full variable domain, rest sourced from reference TRBV5-1 and TRBJ2-1, is KAGVTQTPRYLIKTRGQQVTLSCSPISGHRSVSWYQQTPGQGLQFLFEYFSETQRNKGNFPGRFSGRQFSNSRSEMNVSTLELGDSALYLCASSPGGSSSYNEQFFGPGTRLTVL.

The J gene is TRBJ2-1, the V gene TRBV30, with D possibly TRBD1 on 5 matching bases. Germline V gene lookup returns CDR1 GTSNPN and CDR2 SVGIG (reference sequence). V was trimmed by 2 bases and J by 7 bases, leaving 9 bases between them. The CDR3 loop spans 12 amino acids. CDR3 nucleotide sequence: TGTGCCTGGAGTAAGGGGAAGAATGAGCAGTTCTTC. Protein product: CAWSKGKNEQFF.

The chain employs TRBV12-3 or TRBV12-4 and TRBJ1-6; D not resolved. Trimming shortened V by 9 bases and J by 9 bases, and 9 bases separated the two germline ends. This CDR3 is 11 amino acids long. This chain's CDR3 is CASGIGSPLHF. The CDR3 DNA reads as TGTGCCAGTGGGATAGGTTCACCCCTCCACTTT.

This clonotype came up a few times. The genes are TRBV2 and TRBJ2-3, with D uncertain. V lost 1 base, J lost 2 bases, and 13 bases lay in between. Germline V CDR1 and CDR2: SNHLY, FYNNEI. This CDR3 has 16 residues. The CDR3 sequence: CASSEVSQLPTDTQYF. The CDR3 DNA is TGTGCCAGCAGTGAAGTATCGCAGCTCCCCACAGATACGCAGTATTTT. Together with reference TRBV2 and TRBJ2-3, the CDR3 gives the full variable domain: EPEVTQTPSHQVTQMGQEVILRCVPISNHLYFYWYRQILGQKVEFLVSFYNNEISEKSEIFDDQFSVERPDGSNFTLKIRSTKLEDSAMYFCASSEVSQLPTDTQYFGPGTRLTVL.

This clonotype has more than one count but fewer than ten. The rearrangement links TRBV2 to TRBJ1-6, with no clear D. From germline, CDR1 is SNHLY and CDR2 FYNNEI. V lost 6 bases and J lost 10, with 13 bases in between. The CDR3 is 13 amino acids. Written as DNA, the CDR3 is TGTGCCAGCAGCAGAGGCGGGTACTCACCCCTCCACTTT. This gives the protein CASSRGGYSPLHF.

The CDR3 region has the DNA TGTGCCAGCTCACCGGAGGGGGAAAAACTGTTTTTT. Its protein product is CASSPEGEKLFF. This rearrangement joins TRBV18 to TRBJ1-4, with D possibly being TRBD1 (5 bases). The CDR3 spans 12 residues. Germline CDR1 KGHSH, CDR2 LQKENI. V was clipped by 3 bases and J by 8 bases, with 7 bases between them.

There are a few counts of this clonotype. The chain recombines TRBV19 with TRBJ1-1; unclear D gene. Trimming left V 4 bases short and J 0 bases short, with 9 bases between. Germline CDR1 LNHDA, CDR2 SQIVND (reference sequence). This CDR3 comprises 14 residues. CDR3 in amino acids: CASSTSGLNTEAFF. Here the CDR3 DNA reads TGTGCCAGTAGTACCAGCGGACTGAACACTGAAGCTTTCTTT.

At least ten counts were recorded for this clonotype. This chain links TRBV6-6 with TRBJ2-1, with D tentatively TRBD2 (7 bases). CDR1 MNHNY and CDR2 SVGAGI come from the germline V gene (reference sequence). The CDR3 extends over 15 amino acids. Trimming cost V 6 bases and J 8 bases, with 20 bases left between them. The CDR3 protein is CASRDPRGAADEQFF. CDR3 DNA sequence: TGTGCCAGCAGAGACCCCCGGGGGGCGGCTGATGAGCAGTTCTTC.

This clonotype has only a few counts. The genes are TRBV6-2 or TRBV6-3 and TRBJ2-6, with D unclear. CDR1 is MNHEY and CDR2 is SVGEGT in the germline V gene. V was shortened by 2 bases and J by 0 bases, with 8 bases between the two germline ends. The CDR3 runs 16 residues. CDR3 nucleotides: TGTGCCAGCAGTTACGCTCCTATCTCTGGGGCCAACGTCCTGACTTTC. Encoded protein: CASSYAPISGANVLTF.

The chain has TRBV12-3 or TRBV12-4 and TRBJ1-2; 10 nucleotides agree with TRBD1. The CDR3 sequence is 14 residues long. V dropped 5 bases and J dropped 5; count of bases not matched to a gene: 5. CDR3 region: CASSGTGERYGYTF. In DNA form, the CDR3 reads TGTGCCAGCAGTGGGACAGGGGAGCGATATGGCTACACCTTC.